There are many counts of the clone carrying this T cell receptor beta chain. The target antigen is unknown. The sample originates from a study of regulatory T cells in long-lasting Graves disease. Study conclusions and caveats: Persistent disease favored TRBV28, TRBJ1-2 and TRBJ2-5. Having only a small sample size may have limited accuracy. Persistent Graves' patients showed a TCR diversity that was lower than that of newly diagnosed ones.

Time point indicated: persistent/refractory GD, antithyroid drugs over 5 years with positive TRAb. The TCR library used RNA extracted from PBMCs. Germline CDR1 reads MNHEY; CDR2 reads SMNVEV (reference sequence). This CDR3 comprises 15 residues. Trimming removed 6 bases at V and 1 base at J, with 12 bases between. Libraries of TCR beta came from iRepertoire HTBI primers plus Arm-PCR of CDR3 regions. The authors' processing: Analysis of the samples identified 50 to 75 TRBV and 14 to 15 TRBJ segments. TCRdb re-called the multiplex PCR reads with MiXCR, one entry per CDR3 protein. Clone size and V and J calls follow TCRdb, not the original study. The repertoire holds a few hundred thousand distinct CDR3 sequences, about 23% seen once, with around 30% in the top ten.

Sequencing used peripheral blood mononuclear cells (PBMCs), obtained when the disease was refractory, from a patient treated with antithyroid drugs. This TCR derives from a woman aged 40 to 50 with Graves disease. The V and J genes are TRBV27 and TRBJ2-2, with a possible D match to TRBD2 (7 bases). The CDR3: CASRSGTWNTGELFF. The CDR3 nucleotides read TGTGCCAGCAGGAGCGGGACATGGAACACCGGGGAGCTGTTTTTT.